The 5 T cell receptor beta chains given below trace back to one sample, sequenced in a study of neoadjuvant nivolumab and ipilimumab in lung cancer. The data were produced by immunoSEQ multiplex PCR, yet TCRdb's version contains in-frame clones alone and is incomplete. The sample includes 39,000 or so clones, 89% of them seen just once. The source material was peripheral blood, sampled before neoadjuvant nivolumab, alone or with ipilimumab. These TCRs come from an adult with non-small cell lung cancer.

The V call is TRBV18, the J call TRBJ1-5, with a possible D match to TRBD1 (6 bases). There are 16 residues in the CDR3. The germline gives CDR1 KGHSH, CDR2 LQKENI. V lost 1 base and J 5 bases, leaving 15 bases between the germline ends. CDR3: CASSPQAGGGDQPQHF. CDR3 nucleotide sequence: TGTGCCAGCTCACCACAGGCAGGAGGGGGGGATCAGCCCCAGCATTTT.

The V call is TRBV28, the J call TRBJ1-1; D is ambiguous. This CDR3 contains 12 residues. V was pared by 3 bases and J by 8 bases, with 10 bases between. Germline CDR1 is MDHEN and CDR2 is SYDVKM. CDR3 sequence: CASSLDRREAFF. The CDR3 DNA sequence: TGTGCCAGCAGTTTGGATAGGAGGGAAGCTTTCTTT.

The chain joins TRBV30 to TRBJ1-2, with 8 bases identical to TRBD1. Germline-derived CDR1 and CDR2 are GTSNPN and SVGIG (reference sequence). CDR3 length: 14 amino acids. V shed 2 bases and J 5 bases; nucleotides not matched to a gene: 7. Written as DNA, the CDR3 is TGTGCCTGGAGTTTCTTCGGGACAGGATATGGCTACACCTTC. This gives the protein CAWSFFGTGYGYTF.

The rearrangement joins TRBV6-5 to TRBJ2-3; no clear D gene. The CDR3 is made up of 13 amino acids. Germline V gene sequence: CDR1 MNHEY, CDR2 SVGAGI. The V gene lost 6 bases and the J gene lost 2 bases, with 9 bases spanning the gap. The CDR3 is CASSLTYTDTQYF. The CDR3 DNA is TGTGCCAGCAGCCTAACCTACACAGATACGCAGTATTTT.

This clone was counted a single time. This chain links TRBV7-2 with TRBJ2-1; D is ambiguous. V was clipped by 5 bases and J by 7 bases, with 9 bases between them. Germline CDR1 and CDR2: SGHTA and FQGNSA. This CDR3 comprises 12 residues. The CDR3 loop is CASSPQVNEQFF. The CDR3 DNA reads as TGTGCCAGCAGCCCCCAGGTGAATGAGCAGTTCTTC.